This TCR beta chain came from a study of blood T cells in healthy people across ages. This clonotype was observed at least ten times. Its antigen is still unknown. Deletions cut 2 bases from V and 5 bases from J, with 12 bases between. The germline V gene encodes CDR1 LGHDT and CDR2 YNNKEL (reference sequence). CDR3 size: 14 residues. The study's findings and limits: When one million T cells were used, diversity estimates were thought to be underestimates.

A minimum of 6 micrograms of total RNA was extracted per sample. The second PCR ran about 6 to 12 cycles with a sample-barcoded 5' primer and J-beta primers. Every sample gave at least 3 million paired-end reads containing CDR3. TCRdb used MiXCR to reprocess the 5' RACE reads, holding one entry per CDR3 protein. The sample holds about 280,000 distinct CDR3 sequences, around 27% seen once. Sequenced sample: blood. The clonotype was recovered from an older woman in good health. The chain couples TRBV3-1 to TRBJ1-2; tentative D call: TRBD1 (5 bases). As DNA, the CDR3 is TGTGCCAGCAGCCAATGGGACCAAAGATATGGCTACACCTTC. Translated: CASSQWDQRYGYTF.